Following are 27 T cell receptor beta chains from one sample sequenced in a study of molecular identifiers for immune sequencing clone quantification. In TCRdb, the PCR reads were re-called with MiXCR into one record per CDR3 protein. The data show some 94,000 distinct CDR3 sequences, approximately 23% seen once. Material for sequencing was naive CD8+ T cells from blood, with Jurkat cell RNA spiked in. Sample subset: FACS-sorted CD8+CD4-CCR7+CD45RA+ naive T cells. Receptors were obtained from a human donor in good health. Some libraries in this study had Jurkat cell RNA spiked in.

Worth noting for this clonotype: This may arise from a read error, as a much more abundant clone is one base away. The chain carries TRBV2 and TRBJ1-1, with D perhaps matching TRBD1 (6 bases). This CDR3 spans 16 amino acids. The V end was cut by 3 bases, the J end by 2 bases, with 16 bases between. Germline values: CDR1 SNHLY, CDR2 FYNNEI. CDR3 in amino acids: CASSDGVGGPNTEAFF. CDR3 sequence (DNA): TGTGCCAGCAGTGACGGGGTTGGGGGGCCAAACACTGAAGCTTTCTTT.

This clonotype was found many times. This chain connects TRBV7-9 to TRBJ2-3, with TRBD2 identical over 14 bases. Germline CDR1 and CDR2: SEHNR and FQNEAQ (reference sequence). V was pared by 5 bases and J by 4 bases, with 2 bases of the junction left unmatched. The CDR3 extends over 15 amino acids. The CDR3 nucleotides are TGTGCCAGCAGCCAGGGACTAGCGGGGGCAGATACGCAGTATTTT. It specifies CASSQGLAGADTQYF.

This clonotype appeared a few times. Likely a read error: the CDR3 ends without its conserved phenylalanine or tryptophan. The rearrangement links TRBV5-4 to TRBJ2-7; TRBD2 matches at 7 bases. Germline trimming cut 1 base from V and 3 bases from J; bases unmatched to any gene: 7. The germline CDR1 and CDR2 sequences are SGHNT and YYREEE (reference sequence). The CDR3 sequence is 15 residues long. The CDR3 reads CASSLLEGLLYEQYS. The CDR3 DNA follows: TGTGCCAGCAGCTTGCTAGAGGGACTACTCTACGAGCAGTACTCC.

There are many counts of this clonotype. V gene TRBV7-9 combines with J gene TRBJ2-2; TRBD2 might be the D (6 bases). The germline gives CDR1 SEHNR, CDR2 FQNEAQ (reference sequence). The CDR3 runs to 16 residues. Deletions cut 5 bases from V and 2 bases from J, with 15 bases between. CDR3 nucleotide sequence: TGTGCCAGCAGCAGACCTAAAGGACTAAACACCGGGGAGCTGTTTTTT. Amino acid sequence: CASSRPKGLNTGELFF. Filled out from reference TRBV7-9 and TRBJ2-2, the complete variable domain reads DTGVSQNPRHKITKRGQNVTFRCDPISEHNRLYWYRQTLGQGPEFLTYFQNEAQLEKSRLLSDRFSAERPKGSFSTLEIQRTEQGDSAMYLCASSRPKGLNTGELFFGEGSRLTVL.

The chain uses TRBV12-3 or TRBV12-4 and TRBJ1-1; no reliable D call. The V and J ends lost 3 bases and 1 base respectively, with 12 bases between them. This CDR3 has 15 residues. DNA for the CDR3: TGTGCCAGCAGTTTCCCCCCGATGAGGAACACTGAAGCTTTCTTT. Translating it yields CASSFPPMRNTEAFF.

This clonotype was detected many times. The J gene is TRBJ1-1, the V gene TRBV4-3; D is uncertain. The CDR3 is made up of 14 amino acids. Between the trimmed V and J ends, which lost 2 bases and 8 bases, there was a span of 15 bases. CDR1 LGHNA and CDR2 YSLEER come from the germline V gene. The CDR3 region has the DNA TGCGCCAGCAGCCAAATGGGGTTATCGGGGGAAGCTTTCTTT. Translated: CASSQMGLSGEAFF.

The genes are TRBV20-1 and TRBJ1-5, with a possible D match to TRBD1 (6 bases). V lost 6 bases to trimming and J lost 2 bases, with 14 bases between them. This CDR3 has 14 amino acids. Germline CDR1 and CDR2: DFQATT and SNEGSKA (reference sequence). CDR3 region: CSAQQGSGNQPQHF. In nucleotides, the CDR3 is TGCAGTGCCCAGCAGGGGAGTGGCAATCAGCCCCAGCATTTT.

This clonotype was seen a single time. It may be a read error: a sequence one base away is much more abundant. The chain combines TRBV4-1 with TRBJ2-3, with 7 nucleotides matching TRBD2. The CDR3 contains 17 residues. Germline V gene lookup returns CDR1 MGHRA and CDR2 YSYEKL. The CDR3 region has the DNA TGCGCCAGCAGCCATGAAGATAGCGGGTCTAGCACAGATAAGCAGTATTTT. This codes for CASSHEDSGSSTDKQYF.

Of note for this clonotype: Given a much more abundant clone one base away, this may be a read error. This chain joins TRBV5-3 and TRBJ1-1; D is uncertain. TRBV5-3 is noted as an ORF with a role that remains uncertain. V lost 8 bases and J lost 4, with 18 bases in between. CDR3 length: 14 amino acids. CDR3 protein: CASKTWAGGTEAFF. CDR3 DNA sequence: TGTGCCAGCAAGACGTGGGCTGGCGGCACTGAAGCTTTCTTT.

The table lists this clonotype with a few counts. This sequence joins TRBV9 and TRBJ2-2; TRBD2 matches at 14 bases. After removal of 4 bases from V and 4 bases from J, the junction contained 12 bases not matched to a gene. Germline V gene lookup returns CDR1 SGDLS and CDR2 YYNGEE. This CDR3 is 19 amino acids long. The CDR3 protein is CASSNGGLAGVTGTGELFF. The CDR3 nucleotides read TGTGCCAGCAGCAACGGGGGACTAGCGGGAGTTACGGGCACCGGGGAGCTGTTTTTT.

As to this clonotype: Given a much more abundant clone one base away, this may be a read error. The chain has TRBV20-1 and TRBJ1-1; maybe TRBD1 (6 bases). The germline V gene has CDR1 DFQATT and CDR2 SNEGSKA (reference sequence). This CDR3 is built from 13 residues. V was cut by 6 bases and J by 5 bases, with 16 bases left in between. This CDR3 is CSAPAGAMTEAFF. For the CDR3, the DNA is TGCAGTGCCCCGGCGGGGGCAATGACTGAAGCTTTCTTT.

There are many counts of this clonotype. This rearrangement joins TRBV9 to TRBJ2-1; maybe TRBD2 (5 bases). The CDR3 has 16 residues. The germline V gene has CDR1 SGDLS and CDR2 YYNGEE. V shed 3 bases and J shed 2 bases, with 15 bases lying between them. The CDR3 region has the DNA TGTGCCAGCAGCGGCCGCGACTATACACCCTACAATGAGCAGTTCTTC. This gives the protein CASSGRDYTPYNEQFF.

This clonotype was detected only a few times. The chain couples TRBV6-1 to TRBJ2-7; weak D call: TRBD2 (5 bases). V gave up 0 bases and J gave up 6 bases, with 9 bases separating them. The CDR3 sequence is 13 residues long. CDR1 MNHNS and CDR2 SASEGT come from the germline V gene. DNA for the CDR3: TGTGCCAGCAGTGAAGCAACCGGGGTCGAGCAGTACTTC. It yields the protein CASSEATGVEQYF.

This clonotype was recorded many times. This chain uses TRBV7-9 with TRBJ2-7, with a tentative D call TRBD2 (6 bases). The CDR3 runs 16 residues. Trimming stripped 2 bases from V and 0 bases from J, with 14 bases between. Germline V gene data show CDR1 as SEHNR and CDR2 as FQNEAQ (reference sequence). The DNA for the CDR3 is TGTGCCAGCAGCTTACCGAGGGACGGGAGCTCCTACGAGCAGTACTTC. Protein: CASSLPRDGSSYEQYF.

The chain recombines TRBV4-3 with TRBJ2-1, with TRBD1 as a possible D gene (6 bases). Between the trimmed V and J ends, which lost 0 bases and 1 base, there was a span of 13 bases. The CDR3 loop spans 17 amino acids. CDR1 LGHNA and CDR2 YSLEER come from the germline V gene. The CDR3 DNA follows: TGCGCCAGCAGCCAAGACTGGCGGACAGCATCCTACAATGAGCAGTTCTTC. Translation gives CASSQDWRTASYNEQFF.

At least ten counts were recorded for this clonotype. J is TRBJ2-7 and V is TRBV29-1; no reliable D call. This CDR3 comprises 14 residues. From germline, CDR1 is SQVTM and CDR2 ANQGSEA. The V gene lost 3 bases and the J gene lost 5 bases, with 17 bases spanning the gap. CDR3 nucleotides: TGCAGCGTTGAGGGCGATATCCATCGCCACGAGCAGTACTTC. Residues: CSVEGDIHRHEQYF.

Comment on this clonotype: Just one base apart from a much larger clone, this may be a read error. No conserved phenylalanine or tryptophan ends this CDR3, so it is likely a read error. The chain has TRBV19 and TRBJ1-2; possible D gene TRBD1, 6 bases. Per germline, CDR1 LNHDA and CDR2 SQIVND (reference sequence). The CDR3 length is 14 residues. V lost 5 bases to trimming and J lost 3 bases, with 13 bases between them. The CDR3 nucleotides read TGTGCCAGTAGTTTAAAGGGGGATTACTATGGCTACACCCTC. Protein sequence: CASSLKGDYYGYTL.

This clonotype was counted a few times. This chain joins TRBV14 and TRBJ1-2, with a possible D match to TRBD1 (5 bases). Germline-derived CDR1 and CDR2 are SGHDN and FVKESK. Trimming stripped 4 bases from V and 2 bases from J, with 8 bases between. The CDR3 loop spans 13 amino acids. In DNA, the CDR3 is TGTGCCAGCAGCCCGGACATGAACTATGGCTACACCTTC. It specifies CASSPDMNYGYTF.

This clonotype turned up a few times. The chain is built from TRBV24-1 and TRBJ2-7; D is undetermined. From germline, CDR1 is KGHDR and CDR2 SFDVKD. The CDR3 length is 15 residues. With 2 bases removed from V and 1 base from J, the gap between germline ends came to 11 bases. The CDR3 DNA reads TGTGCCACCAGTGATTCTAGGAAGAAATCCTACGAGCAGTACTTC. Its translation is CATSDSRKKSYEQYF.

At least ten counts were recorded for this clonotype. The chain carries TRBV10-3 and TRBJ2-5; D gene unclear. The germline gives CDR1 ENHRY, CDR2 SYGVKD. This CDR3 comprises 13 residues. V was pared by 6 bases and J by 3 bases, with 11 bases between. CDR3: CAISRAGEETQYF. The CDR3 nucleotides read TGTGCCATCAGCCGGGCTGGGGAAGAGACCCAGTACTTC.

The gene calls are TRBV12-3 or TRBV12-4 and TRBJ1-5; 8 bases map to TRBD1. Germline trimming cut 1 base from V and 4 bases from J; bases unmatched to any gene: 6. The CDR3 is made up of 16 amino acids. CDR3 bases: TGTGCCAGCAGTTTAGAGGACAGGGTCGCTAATCAGCCCCAGCATTTT. This gives the protein CASSLEDRVANQPQHF.

This clonotype was seen at least ten times. V gene TRBV6-5 combines with J gene TRBJ2-3; tentative D call: TRBD2 (6 bases). The germline V and J ends were trimmed by 2 bases and 0 bases, with 9 bases remaining between them. In germline, CDR1 is MNHEY, CDR2 SVGAGI. CDR3 length equals 15 residues. CDR3 residues: CASSYGGSSTDTQYF. The CDR3 DNA is TGTGCCAGCAGTTACGGGGGGTCGAGCACAGATACGCAGTATTTT.

This chain links TRBV2 with TRBJ1-1, with D maybe TRBD1 (6 bases). Germline V gene sequence: CDR1 SNHLY, CDR2 FYNNEI. V lost 3 bases, J lost 0 bases, and 8 bases lay in between. This CDR3 has 14 residues. The CDR3 DNA reads TGTGCCAGCAGTGAGGGGGGCATGAACACTGAAGCTTTCTTT. Its protein product is CASSEGGMNTEAFF.

This clonotype has a count of ten or more. The rearrangement joins TRBV9 to TRBJ1-1, with a possible D match to TRBD1 (6 bases). V was pared by 0 bases and J by 4 bases, with 13 bases between. This CDR3 region has 15 residues. The germline CDR1 and CDR2 sequences are SGDLS and YYNGEE. The CDR3 here is CASSVGGGGLTEAFF. The CDR3 region has the DNA TGTGCCAGCAGCGTAGGCGGAGGGGGTCTCACTGAAGCTTTCTTT.

This clonotype has ten or more counts. The chain carries TRBV6-5 and TRBJ2-6, with D possibly being TRBD1 (5 bases). CDR3 length: 17 amino acids. Trimming removed 5 bases at V and 0 bases at J, with 14 bases between. Germline lookup yields CDR1 MNHEY and CDR2 SVGAGI. CDR3 region: CASSQTVYSSGANVLTF. For the CDR3, the DNA is TGTGCCAGCAGTCAGACAGTATATAGCTCTGGGGCCAACGTCCTGACTTTC.

In its sample, this clonotype was seen many times. The chain uses TRBV4-3 and TRBJ2-7, with TRBD2 matching 8 bases. The junction had 8 bases not matched to a gene; V was cut back by 1 base and J by 9 bases. This CDR3 has 14 residues. From germline, CDR1 is LGHNA and CDR2 YSLEER. The CDR3: CASSQVAGPWGQYF. CDR3 DNA: TGCGCCAGCAGCCAAGTAGCGGGGCCGTGGGGGCAGTACTTC.

The chain couples TRBV4-3 to TRBJ2-1; 7 bases are shared with TRBD1. The CDR3 totals 17 residues. The junction had 13 bases not matched to a gene; V was cut back by 0 bases and J by 8 bases. The V gene's germline CDR1 is LGHNA and CDR2 YSLEER. Written as DNA, the CDR3 is TGCGCCAGCAGCCAAGAGGTTCGACAGGGTCCGAGCGATGAGCAGTTCTTC. Translating gives CASSQEVRQGPSDEQFF.